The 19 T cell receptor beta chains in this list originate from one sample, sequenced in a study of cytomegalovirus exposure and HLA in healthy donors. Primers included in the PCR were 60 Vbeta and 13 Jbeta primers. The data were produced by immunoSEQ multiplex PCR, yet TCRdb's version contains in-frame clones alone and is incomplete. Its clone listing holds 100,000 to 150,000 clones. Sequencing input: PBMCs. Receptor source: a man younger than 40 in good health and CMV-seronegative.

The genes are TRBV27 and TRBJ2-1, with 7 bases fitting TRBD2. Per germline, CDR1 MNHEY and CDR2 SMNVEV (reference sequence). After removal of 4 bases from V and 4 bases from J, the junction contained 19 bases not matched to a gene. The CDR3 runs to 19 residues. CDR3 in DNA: TGTGCCAGCAGTTCCCCCCCGACTAAGCGTCTAGCGGAGTACAATGAGCAGTTCTTC. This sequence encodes CASSSPPTKRLAEYNEQFF.

CDR3 coding DNA: TGTGCCAGCAGTTCAAAAGTACTCCAAAACATTCAGTACTTC. It yields the protein CASSSKVLQNIQYF. The chain carries TRBV2 and TRBJ2-4; D is uncertain. Trimming shortened V by 5 bases and J by 5 bases, and 13 bases separated the two germline ends. The CDR3 has 14 amino acids. CDR1 is SNHLY and CDR2 is FYNNEI in the germline V gene.

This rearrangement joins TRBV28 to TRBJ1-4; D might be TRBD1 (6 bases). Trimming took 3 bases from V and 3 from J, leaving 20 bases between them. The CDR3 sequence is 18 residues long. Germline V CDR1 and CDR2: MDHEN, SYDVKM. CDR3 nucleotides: TGTGCCAGCAGTTTTTGGGACACGAGGGTCGTAGCTAATGAAAAACTGTTTTTT. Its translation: CASSFWDTRVVANEKLFF.

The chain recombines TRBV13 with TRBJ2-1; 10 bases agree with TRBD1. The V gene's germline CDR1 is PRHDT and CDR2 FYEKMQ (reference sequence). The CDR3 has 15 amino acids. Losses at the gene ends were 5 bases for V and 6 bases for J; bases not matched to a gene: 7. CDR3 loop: CASSPEGQGLNEQFF. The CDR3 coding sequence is TGTGCCAGCAGCCCCGAGGGACAGGGGCTCAATGAGCAGTTCTTC.

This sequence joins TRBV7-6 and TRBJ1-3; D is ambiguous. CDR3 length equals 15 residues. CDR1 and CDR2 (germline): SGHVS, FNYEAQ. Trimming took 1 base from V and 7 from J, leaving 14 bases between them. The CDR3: CASSLDPGFRNTIYF. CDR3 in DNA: TGTGCCAGCAGCTTAGATCCAGGATTTAGGAACACCATATATTTT.

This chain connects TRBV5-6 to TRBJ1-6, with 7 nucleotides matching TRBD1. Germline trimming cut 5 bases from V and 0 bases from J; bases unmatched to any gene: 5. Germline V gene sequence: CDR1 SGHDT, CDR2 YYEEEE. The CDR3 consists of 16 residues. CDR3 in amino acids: CASSQTGSSYNSPLHF. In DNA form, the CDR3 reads TGTGCCAGCAGTCAGACAGGGAGCTCCTATAATTCACCCCTCCACTTT.

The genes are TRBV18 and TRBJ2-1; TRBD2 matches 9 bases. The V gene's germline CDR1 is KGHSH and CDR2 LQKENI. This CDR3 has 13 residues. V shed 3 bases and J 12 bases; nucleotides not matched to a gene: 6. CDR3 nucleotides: TGTGCCAGCTCACCCGGACTAGCGAGTGGGCAGTTCTTC. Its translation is CASSPGLASGQFF.

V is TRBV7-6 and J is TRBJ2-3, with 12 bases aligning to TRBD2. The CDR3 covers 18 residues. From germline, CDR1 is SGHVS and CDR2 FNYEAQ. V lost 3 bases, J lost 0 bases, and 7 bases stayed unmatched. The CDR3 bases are TGTGCCAGCAGCTTGCGGGGACTAGCGGGCCCGAGCACAGATACGCAGTATTTT. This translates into CASSLRGLAGPSTDTQYF.

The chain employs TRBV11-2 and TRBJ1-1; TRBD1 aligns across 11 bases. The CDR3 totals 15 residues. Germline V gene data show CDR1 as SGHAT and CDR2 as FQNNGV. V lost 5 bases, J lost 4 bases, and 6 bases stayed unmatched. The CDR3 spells CASSPPGTGGTEAFF. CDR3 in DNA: TGTGCCAGCAGCCCTCCCGGGACAGGGGGCACTGAAGCTTTCTTT.

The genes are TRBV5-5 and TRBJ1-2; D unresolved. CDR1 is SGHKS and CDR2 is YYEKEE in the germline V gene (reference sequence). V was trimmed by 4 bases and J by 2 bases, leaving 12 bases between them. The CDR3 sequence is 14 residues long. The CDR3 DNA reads TGTGCCAGCAGCATCTTGACACCAAACTATGGCTACACCTTC. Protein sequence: CASSILTPNYGYTF. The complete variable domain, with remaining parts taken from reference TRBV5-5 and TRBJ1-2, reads DAGVTQSPTHLIKTRGQQVTLRCSPISGHKSVSWYQQVLGQGPQFIFQYYEKEERGRGNFPDRFSARQFPNYSSELNVNALLLGDSALYLCASSILTPNYGYTFGSGTRLTVV.

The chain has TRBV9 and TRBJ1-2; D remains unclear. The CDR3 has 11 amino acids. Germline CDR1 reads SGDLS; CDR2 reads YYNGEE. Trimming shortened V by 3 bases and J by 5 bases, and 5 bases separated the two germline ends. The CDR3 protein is CASSAGYGYTF. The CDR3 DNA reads TGTGCCAGCAGCGCCGGTTATGGCTACACCTTC.

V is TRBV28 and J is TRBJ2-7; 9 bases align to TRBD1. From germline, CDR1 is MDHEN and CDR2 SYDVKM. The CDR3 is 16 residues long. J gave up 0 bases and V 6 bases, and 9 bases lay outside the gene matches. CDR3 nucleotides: TGTGCCAGCAGGGCCGGACAGGGGATGAACTCCTACGAGCAGTACTTC. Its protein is CASRAGQGMNSYEQYF.

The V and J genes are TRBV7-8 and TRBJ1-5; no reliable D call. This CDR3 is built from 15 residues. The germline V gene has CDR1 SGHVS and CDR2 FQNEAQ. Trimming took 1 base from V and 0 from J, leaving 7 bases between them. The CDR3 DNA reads TGTGCCAGCAGCTTAGGCAGGAATAGCAATCAGCCCCAGCATTTT. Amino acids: CASSLGRNSNQPQHF.

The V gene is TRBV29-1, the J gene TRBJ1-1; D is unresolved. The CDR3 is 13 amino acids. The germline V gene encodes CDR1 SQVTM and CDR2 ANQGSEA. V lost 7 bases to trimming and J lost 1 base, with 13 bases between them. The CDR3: CSGYVARNTEAFF. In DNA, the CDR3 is TGCAGCGGTTACGTAGCACGGAACACTGAAGCTTTCTTT. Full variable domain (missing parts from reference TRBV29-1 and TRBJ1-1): SAVISQKPSRDICQRGTSLTIQCQVDSQVTMMFWYRQQPGQSLTLIATANQGSEATYESGFVIDKFPISRPNLTFSTLTVSNMSPEDSSIYLCSGYVARNTEAFFGQGTRLTVV.

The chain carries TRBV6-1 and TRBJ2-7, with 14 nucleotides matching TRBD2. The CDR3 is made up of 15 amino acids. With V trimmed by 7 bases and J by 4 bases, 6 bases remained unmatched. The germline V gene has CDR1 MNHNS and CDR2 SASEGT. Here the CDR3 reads CASNPGTSGGYEQYF. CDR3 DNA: TGTGCCAGCAACCCAGGGACTAGCGGGGGTTACGAGCAGTACTTC.

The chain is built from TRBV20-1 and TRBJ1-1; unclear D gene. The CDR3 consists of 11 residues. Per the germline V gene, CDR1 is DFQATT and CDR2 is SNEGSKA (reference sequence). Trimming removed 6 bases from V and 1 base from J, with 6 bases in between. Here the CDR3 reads CSALGNTEAFF. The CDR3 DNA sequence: TGCAGTGCCCTCGGGAACACTGAAGCTTTCTTT.

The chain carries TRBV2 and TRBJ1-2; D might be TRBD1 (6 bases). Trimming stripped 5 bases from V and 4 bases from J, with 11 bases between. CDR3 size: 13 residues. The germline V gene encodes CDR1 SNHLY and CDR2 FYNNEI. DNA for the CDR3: TGTGCCAGCAGTAGACAGGTCGTCTATGGCTACACCTTC. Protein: CASSRQVVYGYTF.

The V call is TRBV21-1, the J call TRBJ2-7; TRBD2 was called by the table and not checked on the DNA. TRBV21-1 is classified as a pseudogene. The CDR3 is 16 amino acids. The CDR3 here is CASSPTGTSGSHEQYF. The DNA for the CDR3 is TGTGCCAGCAGCCCGACAGGGACTAGCGGGAGTCACGAGCAGTACTTC.

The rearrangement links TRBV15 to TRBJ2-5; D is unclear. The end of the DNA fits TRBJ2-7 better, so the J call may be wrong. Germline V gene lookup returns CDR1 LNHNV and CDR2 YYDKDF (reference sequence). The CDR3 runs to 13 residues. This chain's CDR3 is CATSRDPNYEQYF. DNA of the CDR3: TGTGCCACCAGCAGAGATCCAAACTACGAGCAGTACTTC.